This T cell receptor beta chain was retrieved from a study of read filtering for tumor transcriptome and immune sequencing (dated by TCRdb to the early 2020s). Regarding the complete study: Of the patients in the cohort, 17 were male and around 15 were female, and their mean age was 65.9 years, with a range of roughly 45 to 80. TCR-region mapped reads per sample ranged from about 3.5 to 11 million with IR-seq versus only roughly 80 to 1273 with RNA-seq. By revised international staging, eight or nine patients were R-ISS I, around 15 were R-ISS II and roughly 7 were R-ISS III. Using the same bone marrow samples, the study ran both targeted immune repertoire sequencing and bulk whole-transcriptome sequencing and then compared the TCR repertoires from each method. Whole-transcriptome libraries were prepared with the TruSeq RNA Access Library Prep Kit after DNase treatment. A main aim was a read-filtering strategy for immune repertoire data, specifically whether clonotypes supported by a single read should be removed.

The V end loses 6 bases and the J end loses 5 bases, and a stretch of 16 bases separates them. From the cysteine through the phenylalanine, the CDR3 covers 14 amino acids. The kept DNA is CDR3 alone, 42 bases in frame from the first base. CDR1 is given as SQVTM and CDR2 as ANQGSEA, both from the germline V gene. General conclusions and limits of the study: IR-seq captured clonotypes at much higher depth and more reliably than RNA-seq, and smaller IR-seq throughput sufficed to identify most shared clonotypes. The correlation between IR-seq and RNA-seq shared clonotype proportions rose when single-read clonotypes were removed. Single-read clonotypes made up around 82% of clonotypes but roughly 3.2% of total reads in IR-seq, and over 60% of clonotypes and 44.6% of reads in RNA-seq. The sorted CD138-negative fraction was composed of a mixed bone marrow immune population rather than of purified T cells.

Each patient had bone marrow sampled at the time of active disease. Bone marrow mononuclear cells were isolated by Ficoll-Hypaque density gradient centrifugation. CD138-negative cells were obtained by negative selection after labeling with CD138 magnetic microbeads on a MACS separator, removing myeloma plasma cells. The purity of the isolated cells was checked by flow cytometry with CD138 antibodies on an Attune NxT. Total RNA was extracted using TRIzol reagent and was quantified on a NanoDrop spectrophotometer. Paired RNA-seq and IR-seq were performed on the CD138-negative bone marrow sample of each patient. The table lists this clonotype with a few counts. Its binding antigen is unknown. No base quality values were provided; no much bigger clone lies one nucleotide off. The Immunoverse kit was used to build TCR libraries from roughly 370 ng RNA, with molecular barcoded adaptors covering alpha/delta and beta/gamma chains. TCR library preparation was performed with the same RNA that was used for transcriptome sequencing. Sequencing of TCR libraries was carried out on an Illumina HiSeq 4000 with 2 x 150 cycles. Regarding the original processing steps: With MiXCR, TCR reads were aligned to human V, D, J and C references and assembled into CDR3 clonotypes, with quality filtering and error correction included. Clonotype counts and gene usage diversity were analyzed with the tcR package in R. For inspection of raw mapping reads, RNA-seq reads were mapped by STAR aligner version 2.5.3a onto GRCh37 of the human genome. To test how sequencing depth affected the clonotypes detected, IR-seq fastq files were randomly downsampled with Seqtk 1.3. TCRdb reprocessing: public reads trimmed at Q25 with fastp, clones called with MiXCR, in-frame beta chains kept. Each entry is one CDR3 protein sequence, shown with its most common DNA and genes. TCRdb's processing, not the authors', yielded these V and J calls. Present in this sample are some 48,000 distinct CDR3 sequences, roughly a fifth of which were seen just once. Clones ranked in the top ten supply about 16% of the sample.

This clonotype originated in a donor aged 40 or over with multiple myeloma. The sample was a population of CD138-negative cells sorted from bone marrow. The cell subset or site label for this specimen denotes: bone marrow mononuclear cells depleted of CD138+ plasma/myeloma cells by negative magnetic selection. The receptor chain draws on TRBV29-1 and TRBJ2-2, with TRBD1 as a weak D call on 6 bases. DNA sequence: TGCAGCGTGGGAGAACAGGGTGGTACCGGGGAGCTGTTTTTT. It encodes CSVGEQGGTGELFF.